The source of this TCR beta chain is a study of blood T cells in healthy people across ages. Total RNA extraction produced at least 6 micrograms (per sample) for the study. The CDR3 extends over 15 amino acids. Germline loops: CDR1 DFQATT, CDR2 SNEGSKA (reference sequence). Trimming took off 5 bases at V and 11 bases at J, with 27 bases between the two ends. Together with a sample-barcoded 5' primer, a J-beta primer mix was included in a second PCR lasting roughly 6 to 12 cycles. MiXCR, applied by TCRdb to the 5' RACE reads, yields one record per CDR3 protein. The sample contains some 760,000 distinct CDR3 sequences, approximately 25% of which appear only once. Separately, the same data were catalogued under a study of T cells of mothers and their children. That source adds: With the M1S primer of the second PCR, sample barcodes and 2-4 random nucleotides were added. Slightly higher, non-significant overlap characterized related mother-child pairs relative to unrelated pairs.

This sequence was found in a boy between 10 and 17 years old in good health. J is TRBJ1-1 and V is TRBV20-1; maybe TRBD1 (6 bases). The source material was blood. CDR3 sequence (DNA): TGCAGTGCTGGGGCCCCTACAGGGACCACTTTTGGGGCTTTCTTT. This sequence encodes CSAGAPTGTTFGAFF.